The clone carrying this T cell receptor (beta chain) showed up just a few times. Its antigen is as yet unknown. These data originate in a study of beta chain features in type 1 diabetes. Study-wide context: Across every sample, around 98 million sorted cells were examined in total.

General observations from the study: Shortening that was moderate but significant affected the TCRB CDR3s of Type 1 diabetes patients in all four CD4+ subsets. VDJ junctions from patients with type 1 diabetes contained fewer insertions and more deletions. Equally in patients and controls, shorter templates might have been favored by PCR.

Germline V gene data show CDR1 as SQVTM and CDR2 as ANQGSEA. The CDR3 contains 13 residues. The V end lost 4 bases, the J end lost 0 bases, and 10 bases lay between the germline ends. The whole isolated RNA underwent reverse transcription, so sequencing captured expressed TCRB transcripts. Measured with immunoSEQ multiplex PCR; TCRdb has only the in-frame clones, and not every one. The sample lists 970,000 or so clones; 17% were seen once. The sample was naive CD4+ T cells from blood. The sequence was collected from a woman under 30 in good health. The J gene is TRBJ2-7, the V gene TRBV29-1, with D unresolved. CDR3 bases: TGCAGCGTTGTCGGAGCGCCCTCCTACGAGCAGTACTTC. This sequence encodes CSVVGAPSYEQYF.